These 18 T cell receptor beta chains came from one sample sequenced in a study of T cell responses to AZD1222 COVID-19 vaccine. Using immunoSEQ multiplex PCR, the repertoire was profiled, and TCRdb retains in-frame clones only, with some absent. The sample includes about 88,000 clones, under 95% of them seen just once. The sequencing here drew on peripheral blood, taken on day 0 of AZD1222 vaccination. These receptor sequences come from an adult in good health.

In DNA form, the CDR3 reads TGTGCCAGCAGTTATTCGGGAGAGGCAGATACGCAGTATTTT. Its translation: CASSYSGEADTQYF. J is TRBJ2-3 and V is TRBV6-5; the D gene is possibly TRBD2 (6 bases). The V gene lost 3 bases and the J gene lost 4 bases, with 11 bases spanning the gap. In germline, CDR1 is MNHEY, CDR2 SVGAGI. This CDR3 has 14 residues.

The chain carries TRBV2 and TRBJ2-1; TRBD1 aligns across 9 bases. CDR1 SNHLY and CDR2 FYNNEI come from the germline V gene. This CDR3 is built from 14 residues. V lost 6 bases and J lost 8; bases outside the gene matches: 8. CDR3 loop: CASSWTGEVDEQFF. The CDR3 nucleotides read TGTGCCAGCAGCTGGACAGGGGAGGTCGATGAGCAGTTCTTC. The full variable domain, completed using reference TRBV2 and TRBJ2-1, is EPEVTQTPSHQVTQMGQEVILRCVPISNHLYFYWYRQILGQKVEFLVSFYNNEISEKSEIFDDQFSVERPDGSNFTLKIRSTKLEDSAMYFCASSWTGEVDEQFFGPGTRLTVL.

The V gene is TRBV19, the J gene TRBJ2-7; the match to TRBD1 covers 8 bases. The ends lost 3 bases at V and 6 bases at J; junction bases unmatched: 7. This CDR3 has 14 amino acids. Looked up from germline, CDR1 is LNHDA and CDR2 is SQIVND (reference sequence). CDR3 loop: CASSMIGTGGEQYF. In DNA form, the CDR3 reads TGTGCCAGTAGTATGATTGGGACAGGCGGCGAGCAGTACTTC.

This rearrangement joins TRBV19 to TRBJ2-7; D possibly uses TRBD1 or TRBD2 (6 bases each). Germline V lookup: CDR1 LNHDA, CDR2 SQIVND (reference sequence). V lost 5 bases and J lost 1, with 18 bases in between. CDR3 length: 16 residues. The CDR3 here is CASSPPEGGSSYEQYF. For the CDR3, the DNA is TGTGCCAGTAGTCCGCCCGAGGGGGGTTCGTCCTACGAGCAGTACTTC.

The V call is TRBV6-2 or TRBV6-3, the J call TRBJ2-7; 8 nucleotides line up with TRBD2. V dropped 2 bases and J dropped 5; count of bases not matched to a gene: 5. Germline CDR1 reads MNHEY; CDR2 reads SVGEGT. This CDR3 has 14 amino acids. CDR3 sequence: CASSYGTSIDEQYF. The DNA of the CDR3 is TGTGCCAGCAGTTACGGGACTAGTATCGACGAGCAGTACTTC.

This CDR3 is CASSSAAGGTYNEQFF. The CDR3 nucleotides read TGCGCCAGCAGCTCGGCCGCGGGAGGGACCTACAATGAGCAGTTCTTC. This chain links TRBV5-1 with TRBJ2-1; TRBD2 matches 9 bases. The CDR3 contains 16 residues. V lost 3 bases, J lost 2 bases, and 6 bases stayed unmatched. CDR1 and CDR2 from the germline V gene are SGHRS and YFSETQ.

V is TRBV27 and J is TRBJ1-1; D is perhaps TRBD1 (6 bases). This CDR3 contains 14 residues. The germline gives CDR1 MNHEY, CDR2 SMNVEV (reference sequence). Deletions cut 1 base from V and 7 bases from J, with 13 bases between. The CDR3 region has the DNA TGTGCCAGCAGTTTATGGCAGGGGAAGGGTGAAGCTTTCTTT. Translated, it gives CASSLWQGKGEAFF.

The chain combines TRBV28 with TRBJ2-5, with 8 bases matching TRBD1. With V trimmed by 5 bases and J by 4 bases, 6 bases remained unmatched. The CDR3 consists of 14 residues. Per the germline V gene, CDR1 is MDHEN and CDR2 is SYDVKM. The CDR3 nucleotides are TGTGCCAGCAGTCCCCAGGGGGCTGGAGAGACCCAGTACTTC. Translating gives CASSPQGAGETQYF.

The chain carries TRBV5-4 and TRBJ2-3; D tentatively fits TRBD1 or TRBD2 (6 bases each). Germline V gene data show CDR1 as SGHNT and CDR2 as YYREEE (reference sequence). The germline V and J ends were trimmed by 0 bases and 6 bases, with 11 bases remaining between them. This CDR3 region has 14 residues. CDR3 residues: CASSLAGATDTQYF. Here the CDR3 DNA reads TGTGCCAGCAGCTTGGCGGGGGCTACCGATACGCAGTATTTT.

This chain uses TRBV4-2 with TRBJ2-2; D is tentatively TRBD1 or TRBD2 (5 bases each). This CDR3 has 16 amino acids. V was trimmed by 0 bases and J by 1 base, leaving 9 bases between them. Germline CDR1 reads LGHNA; CDR2 reads YNFKEQ. The CDR3 DNA reads TGTGCCAGCAGCCAAGATACAGGACTGAACACCGGGGAGCTGTTTTTT. Its translation: CASSQDTGLNTGELFF.

CDR3 nucleotides: TGTGCCAGCAGCCAGGCGGGGGCGCGCACTGAAGCTTTCTTT. It encodes CASSQAGARTEAFF. The V gene is TRBV7-9, the J gene TRBJ1-1; possibly TRBD1 for D (6 bases). V dropped 5 bases and J dropped 4 bases, with 14 bases sitting between them. The CDR3 is made up of 14 amino acids. The germline V gene encodes CDR1 SEHNR and CDR2 FQNEAQ (reference sequence). Full variable domain (rest looked up from reference TRBV7-9 and TRBJ1-1): DTGVSQNPRHKITKRGQNVTFRCDPISEHNRLYWYRQTLGQGPEFLTYFQNEAQLEKSRLLSDRFSAERPKGSFSTLEIQRTEQGDSAMYLCASSQAGARTEAFFGQGTRLTVV.

The rearrangement links TRBV27 to TRBJ2-7; the D gene is possibly TRBD2 (6 bases). CDR3 length: 17 residues. V was trimmed by 7 bases and J by 3 bases, leaving 25 bases between them. From germline, CDR1 is MNHEY and CDR2 SMNVEV (reference sequence). CDR3 amino acids: CASTKFPRDFGIYEQYF. The CDR3 nucleotides are TGTGCCAGCACCAAATTCCCCCGGGACTTTGGGATCTACGAGCAGTACTTC.

DNA for the CDR3: TGTGCCAGCAGCAGCGGGCGGGTAACTGAAGCTTTCTTT. Protein sequence: CASSSGRVTEAFF. The rearrangement links TRBV7-9 to TRBJ1-1; D is uncertain. In germline, CDR1 is SEHNR, CDR2 FQNEAQ (reference sequence). The CDR3 sequence is 13 residues long. V was clipped by 5 bases and J by 5 bases, with 12 bases between them.

A word on this clone: The same CDR3 also results from other DNA sequences found in this sample. This rearrangement joins TRBV28 to TRBJ2-7, with D tentatively TRBD2 (5 bases). Germline assignment: CDR1 MDHEN and CDR2 SYDVKM. Trimming took 4 bases from V and 0 from J, leaving 13 bases between them. The CDR3 totals 15 residues. CDR3 region: CASSSPGGLSYEQYF. CDR3 nucleotide sequence: TGTGCCAGCAGTTCACCAGGAGGCCTCTCCTACGAGCAGTACTTC.

This clone occurred once. The chain has TRBV12-3 or TRBV12-4 and TRBJ1-2; no firm D call. The V and J ends lost 3 bases and 4 bases respectively, with 3 bases between them. This CDR3 region has 11 residues. The DNA for the CDR3 is TGTGCCAGCAGTTTCATCTATGGCTACACCTTC. This gives the protein CASSFIYGYTF.

The chain joins TRBV5-1 to TRBJ1-4; TRBD1 is a possible D gene (6 bases). V was clipped by 1 base and J by 5 bases, with 6 bases between them. Germline lookup yields CDR1 SGHRS and CDR2 YFSETQ. The CDR3 loop spans 13 amino acids. CDR3 DNA: TGCGCCAGCAGCTTGACAGGGAATGAAAAACTGTTTTTT. This codes for CASSLTGNEKLFF.

The rearrangement uses TRBV6-5 and TRBJ2-1, with 10 bases fitting TRBD2. The ends lost 1 base at V and 15 bases at J; junction bases unmatched: 9. The CDR3 covers 14 residues. Germline V CDR1 and CDR2: MNHEY, SVGAGI. For the CDR3, the DNA is TGTGCCAGCAGTTACTTAGGGGCGGGACTAGCGATGTTCTTC. This codes for CASSYLGAGLAMFF.

This clone is categorized as medium-sized. The chain recombines TRBV4-1 with TRBJ2-2; D perhaps matches TRBD2 (6 bases). Trimming took off 8 bases at V and 1 base at J, with 17 bases between the two ends. This CDR3 has 16 residues. Germline values: CDR1 MGHRA, CDR2 YSYEKL. The CDR3 DNA is TGCGCCAGCTCCAGGTCGCGGGACTTGAACACCGGGGAGCTGTTTTTT. Protein: CASSRSRDLNTGELFF.